Presented here are 25 T cell receptor beta chains from one specimen sequenced in a study of cytomegalovirus exposure and HLA in healthy donors. PCR was performed using 60 Vbeta and 13 Jbeta primers. The data were produced by immunoSEQ multiplex PCR, yet TCRdb's version contains in-frame clones alone and is incomplete. The repertoire has about 130,000 clones, under 12% of them found once; the top ten carry approximately 4.4%. The sequencing sample was made of PBMCs. The receptors stem from a woman between 18 and 29 years old in good health and CMV-seropositive.

The rearrangement joins TRBV5-1 to TRBJ2-5; 7 bases map to TRBD2. The CDR3 sequence is 14 residues long. From germline, CDR1 is SGHRS and CDR2 YFSETQ. V shed 4 bases and J 2 bases; nucleotides not matched to a gene: 5. The CDR3 DNA follows: TGCGCCAGCAGCCCCTCGGGGGGACAAGAGACCCAGTACTTC. It yields the protein CASSPSGGQETQYF.

V is TRBV6-6 and J is TRBJ2-1, with D possibly being TRBD2 (5 bases). CDR3 length equals 15 residues. V lost 6 bases and J lost 5, with 17 bases in between. Germline V gene data show CDR1 as MNHNY and CDR2 as SVGAGI (reference sequence). The CDR3 loop is CASREDPSTNNEQFF. Written as DNA, the CDR3 is TGTGCCAGCAGGGAGGATCCCAGTACAAACAATGAGCAGTTCTTC.

To note about this clone: One end of the junction varies from germline; a read error may be responsible. This chain connects TRBV5-5 to TRBJ1-1; no clear D. Germline CDR1 SGHKS, CDR2 YYEKEE (reference sequence). The CDR3 has 13 amino acids. The CDR3 loop is CASSLVVNTEAFF. The CDR3 bases are TGTGCCAGCAGTTTGGTCGTCAACACTGAAGCTTTCTTT.

This clone was observed a handful of times. This chain connects TRBV27 to TRBJ2-7; 7 bases line up with TRBD2. This CDR3 has 13 residues. The junction had 4 bases not matched to a gene; V was cut back by 2 bases and J by 6 bases. CDR1 and CDR2 (germline): MNHEY, SMNVEV (reference sequence). CDR3 sequence reads: CASSLAGASEQYF. The CDR3 nucleotides read TGTGCCAGCAGTTTAGCGGGAGCCTCCGAGCAGTACTTC.

This chain links TRBV28 with TRBJ2-7, with 9 bases that match TRBD1. Per germline, CDR1 MDHEN and CDR2 SYDVKM. V lost 2 bases and J lost 0; bases outside the gene matches: 2. The CDR3 spans 15 residues. CDR3 coding DNA: TGTGCCAGCAGTTTACCGGGACAGGGCTCCTACGAGCAGTACTTC. Protein: CASSLPGQGSYEQYF.

This clone was seen a handful of times. The V gene is TRBV25-1, the J gene TRBJ2-5; no reliable D call. Germline loops: CDR1 MGHDK, CDR2 SYGVNS. The CDR3 totals 14 residues. The germline V and J ends were trimmed by 3 bases and 5 bases, with 13 bases remaining between them. The CDR3 region is CASSDVWRLETQYF. The CDR3, as DNA: TGTGCCAGCAGTGACGTGTGGCGGTTGGAGACCCAGTACTTC.

This sequence joins TRBV30 and TRBJ2-1; possibly TRBD2 for D (6 bases). CDR3 length: 15 amino acids. Germline CDR1 is GTSNPN and CDR2 is SVGIG (reference sequence). Trimming removed 1 base from V and 2 bases from J, with 12 bases in between. CDR3 loop: CAWSGGTGPYNEQFF. CDR3 bases: TGTGCCTGGAGTGGGGGGACTGGCCCCTACAATGAGCAGTTCTTC.

The chain carries TRBV19 and TRBJ2-1; no clear D gene. V was shortened by 4 bases and J by 0 bases, with 4 bases between the two germline ends. The CDR3 runs 13 residues. Germline lookup yields CDR1 LNHDA and CDR2 SQIVND (reference sequence). The CDR3 DNA reads as TGTGCCAGTAGTAAGAGCTCCTACAATGAGCAGTTCTTC. Translated: CASSKSSYNEQFF.

This clone has just a few counts. The chain recombines TRBV30 with TRBJ2-3; D might be TRBD2 (5 bases). CDR3 length: 12 amino acids. Trimming took 0 bases from V and 11 from J, leaving 12 bases between them. CDR1 and CDR2 (germline): GTSNPN, SVGIG (reference sequence). CDR3 sequence (DNA): TGTGCCTGGAGTGTACTTAGCCGGGGGCAGTATTTT. This sequence encodes CAWSVLSRGQYF.

The rearrangement links TRBV27 to TRBJ2-7, with TRBD2 matching over 8 bases. V shed 5 bases, J shed 3 bases, and the junction held 9 bases outside the gene matches. The germline V gene encodes CDR1 MNHEY and CDR2 SMNVEV (reference sequence). CDR3 length equals 15 residues. In DNA, the CDR3 is TGTGCCAGCAGTCATAGCGGGATCGGGGGCTACGAGCAGTACTTC. Translating it yields CASSHSGIGGYEQYF.

The genes are TRBV5-4 and TRBJ1-2; D remains ambiguous. This CDR3 is built from 14 residues. The ends were cut back, 0 bases at V and 4 bases at J, with 10 bases in the middle. Germline lookup yields CDR1 SGHNT and CDR2 YYREEE (reference sequence). The CDR3 region has the DNA TGTGCCAGCAGCTTGGCTGCGGATATCTATGGCTACACCTTC. Protein product: CASSLAADIYGYTF. Full variable domain (remainder filled in from reference TRBV5-4 and TRBJ1-2): ETGVTQSPTHLIKTRGQQVTLRCSSQSGHNTVSWYQQALGQGPQFIFQYYREEENGRGNFPPRFSGLQFPNYSSELNVNALELDDSALYLCASSLAADIYGYTFGSGTRLTVV.

On this clone itself: At one boundary the junction diverges from the germline segment, which might be a read error. J is TRBJ2-5 and V is TRBV7-7; 11 nucleotides align to TRBD2. Germline V gives CDR1 SSHAT, CDR2 FNYEAQ (reference sequence). This CDR3 is 15 amino acids long. DNA for the CDR3: TGTGCTAGCAGCCTAACTAGCGGGAGAGGAGAGACCCAGTACTTC. Its translation is CASSLTSGRGETQYF.

This chain joins TRBV6-5 and TRBJ1-2, with 7 bases lining up with TRBD1. Per the germline V gene, CDR1 is MNHEY and CDR2 is SVGAGI. The ends lost 2 bases at V and 4 bases at J; junction bases unmatched: 4. This CDR3 is built from 14 residues. CDR3 coding DNA: TGTGCCAGCAGTTACGGAGGGGGCCTCTATGGCTACACCTTC. The encoded protein is CASSYGGGLYGYTF.

The chain uses TRBV29-1 and TRBJ1-2, with 7 bases fitting TRBD1. Germline CDR1 reads SQVTM; CDR2 reads ANQGSEA. J was trimmed by 5 bases and V by 6 bases; bases with no gene match: 15. The CDR3 runs to 15 residues. The CDR3 DNA follows: TGCAGCGTCGACTTCTCCCGGGACAGCCTATATGGCTACACCTTC. Its protein is CSVDFSRDSLYGYTF.

V and J are TRBV27 and TRBJ2-3, with a weak D call TRBD2 (5 bases). This CDR3 has 15 amino acids. With 3 bases removed from V and 6 bases from J, the gap between germline ends came to 16 bases. The V gene's germline CDR1 is MNHEY and CDR2 SMNVEV (reference sequence). Written as DNA, the CDR3 is TGTGCCAGCAGTTTGGCCCGAGGGCGGCGGGATACGCAGTATTTT. Protein: CASSLARGRRDTQYF.

The gene calls are TRBV2 and TRBJ2-5; D might be TRBD1 (5 bases). TRBJ2-7 matches the DNA end more closely, so the J call is doubtful. The germline V gene encodes CDR1 SNHLY and CDR2 FYNNEI. This CDR3 contains 13 residues. The DNA for the CDR3 is TGTGCCAGCAGTGAAACAGGAGTGGGCGAGCAGTACTTC. Translation: CASSETGVGEQYF.

The chain employs TRBV27 and TRBJ2-1, with unresolved D. Trimming cost V 11 bases and J 7 bases, with 15 bases left between them. The CDR3 is 12 amino acids. The germline V gene has CDR1 MNHEY and CDR2 SMNVEV (reference sequence). CDR3 region: CAVGPNGNEQFF. CDR3 coding DNA: TGTGCCGTAGGTCCTAACGGGAATGAGCAGTTCTTC.

This clone was detected once. The chain is built from TRBV21-1 and TRBJ2-7; TRBD2 is taken as the D call from the table, unchecked against the DNA. TRBV21-1 is given as a pseudogene. The CDR3 has 17 residues. Here the CDR3 DNA reads TGTGCCAGCAGCACCCAGGGACTAGCGGGAGGGTCTCACGAGCAGTACTTC. It yields the protein CASSTQGLAGGSHEQYF.

This clone was counted a few times. CDR3 nucleotides: TGTGCCAGCAGCTCTCGGGGAGCGAGAGATACGCAGTATTTT. It encodes CASSSRGARDTQYF. J is TRBJ2-3 and V is TRBV7-3, with D perhaps TRBD2 (5 bases). Germline CDR1 reads SGHTA; CDR2 reads FQGTGA. V lost 4 bases and J lost 5, with 13 bases in between. This CDR3 region has 14 residues.

The chain uses TRBV5-5 and TRBJ2-7, with D possibly TRBD1 on 5 matching bases. CDR1 is SGHKS, CDR2 YYEKEE, per germline (reference sequence). CDR3 length: 13 residues. The V and J ends lost 4 bases and 5 bases respectively, with 13 bases between them. CDR3 amino acids: CASSPILGDEQYF. The CDR3, as DNA: TGTGCCAGCAGCCCAATTCTAGGGGACGAGCAGTACTTC.

J is TRBJ2-3 and V is TRBV6-1; D is undetermined. The germline gives CDR1 MNHNS, CDR2 SASEGT. This CDR3 has 13 amino acids. V was pared by 1 base and J by 3 bases, with 5 bases between. The CDR3 sequence: CASSEGYTDTQYF. Here the CDR3 DNA reads TGTGCCAGCAGTGAAGGTTATACAGATACGCAGTATTTT.

This clone has only one observation. V usage is TRBV11-2 and J usage is TRBJ2-1, with TRBD2 matching 9 bases. The length of the CDR3 is 15 residues. J lost 8 bases, V lost 1 base, and 6 bases had no gene match. CDR1 and CDR2 from the germline V gene are SGHAT and FQNNGV. The CDR3 loop is CASSLVSSGAYEQFF. The CDR3 nucleotides are TGTGCCAGCAGCTTAGTATCTAGCGGGGCCTATGAGCAGTTCTTC.

This clone was seen a few times. The chain recombines TRBV7-9 with TRBJ1-5; no clear D gene. The germline gives CDR1 SEHNR, CDR2 FQNEAQ (reference sequence). V was cut by 3 bases and J by 3 bases, with 3 bases left in between. CDR3 length: 12 residues. The CDR3 DNA follows: TGTGCCAGCAGCTTCCTCAATCAGCCCCAGCATTTT. Its translation is CASSFLNQPQHF.

The chain carries TRBV7-9 and TRBJ2-3; 7 bases match TRBD2. CDR3 size: 12 residues. Germline CDR1 SEHNR, CDR2 FQNEAQ (reference sequence). The J segment lost 8 bases and the V segment lost 3 bases, leaving 2 bases of the junction unmatched. CDR3 residues: CASSLGTTTQYF. Written as DNA, the CDR3 is TGTGCCAGCAGCTTGGGGACTACTACGCAGTATTTT.

The CDR3 nucleotides read TGTGCCAGCAGCGTAGGGCCCCTAGGAGGCGAGCAGTACTTC. It yields the protein CASSVGPLGGEQYF. J is TRBJ2-7 and V is TRBV9; TRBD2 is a possible D gene (5 bases). CDR1 and CDR2 from the germline V gene are SGDLS and YYNGEE. The CDR3 is made up of 14 amino acids. Trimming took off 0 bases at V and 6 bases at J, with 13 bases between the two ends.